This passage covers 30 T cell receptor beta chains from one sample sequenced in a study of blood T cell repertoires in COVID-19 (dated by TCRdb to the early 2020s). Library generation was performed with the immunoSEQ multiplex PCR assay. The source is immuneACCESS, and TCRdb retained only in-frame sequences with V and J called. Part of the clones is not carried over; for the studies checked, unresolved V genes explain less than half of this, and the remainder is unexplained. Present in this sample are 350,000 to 500,000 clones, 88% of which were seen just once. Approximately 1.5% of the sample goes to the ten largest clones. Sequenced input: PBMCs or T cells enriched from blood (not recorded which). These receptors came from a woman between 18 and 29 years old who had been exposed to COVID-19.

V and J are TRBV9 and TRBJ1-1; no clear D gene. The germline gives CDR1 SGDLS, CDR2 YYNGEE. The CDR3 length is 14 residues. The germline V and J ends were trimmed by 4 bases and 4 bases, with 14 bases remaining between them. The CDR3: CASSMTPSGTEAFF. The CDR3 nucleotides read TGTGCCAGCAGCATGACCCCCTCGGGCACTGAAGCTTTCTTT.

The table lists this clone with a few counts. The chain uses TRBV5-1 and TRBJ2-7; TRBD1 is a possible D gene (5 bases). With 0 bases removed from V and 10 bases from J, the gap between germline ends came to 14 bases. Germline V gene lookup returns CDR1 SGHRS and CDR2 YFSETQ. CDR3 length: 13 amino acids. CDR3 loop: CASSLAQGLEQYF. DNA of the CDR3: TGCGCCAGCAGCTTGGCCCAGGGCCTCGAACAGTACTTC.

V usage is TRBV29-1 and J usage is TRBJ2-7; unclear D gene. Germline CDR1 and CDR2: SQVTM and ANQGSEA. The CDR3 is 15 amino acids. V was clipped by 0 bases and J by 4 bases, with 16 bases between them. Here the CDR3 DNA reads TGCAGCGTTGAAGATCCCAGGTCAACTTCTTACGAGCAGTACTTC. It codes for CSVEDPRSTSYEQYF.

The V call is TRBV4-1, the J call TRBJ2-3; D perhaps matches TRBD1 (6 bases). CDR3 length: 14 amino acids. Per the germline V gene, CDR1 is MGHRA and CDR2 is YSYEKL. Trimming took off 3 bases at V and 3 bases at J, with 10 bases between the two ends. The DNA for the CDR3 is TGCGCCAGCAGCCAGCAACAGGGAACAGATACGCAGTATTTT. Amino acid sequence: CASSQQQGTDTQYF.

This clone was seen a single time. The chain recombines TRBV28 with TRBJ2-1; TRBD2 is a possible D gene (6 bases). This CDR3 has 15 residues. CDR1 and CDR2 from the germline V gene are MDHEN and SYDVKM. V was trimmed by 5 bases and J by 1 base, leaving 12 bases between them. DNA for the CDR3: TGTGCCAGCAGTCCTCGCAGCGGGTCCTACAATGAGCAGTTCTTC. Its translation is CASSPRSGSYNEQFF.

This clone was found once. Other DNA sequences of this sample code for an identical CDR3. The V call is TRBV27, the J call TRBJ2-3, with D tentatively TRBD1 (6 bases). V dropped 5 bases and J dropped 0 bases, with 9 bases sitting between them. The CDR3 totals 14 residues. Looked up from germline, CDR1 is MNHEY and CDR2 is SMNVEV (reference sequence). CDR3 loop: CASSRTVSTDTQYF. The CDR3 DNA is TGTGCCAGCAGTCGGACAGTTAGCACAGATACGCAGTATTTT.

V usage is TRBV19 and J usage is TRBJ2-7; tentative D call: TRBD2 (5 bases). There are 16 residues in the CDR3. V shed 4 bases and J shed 2 bases, with 18 bases lying between them. Germline CDR1 reads LNHDA; CDR2 reads SQIVND (reference sequence). CDR3 bases: TGTGCCAGTAGTACGGCCCGGAGGATCGAACCCTACGAGCAGTACTTC. Protein product: CASSTARRIEPYEQYF.

The chain carries TRBV5-1 and TRBJ2-2; tentatively, D is TRBD2 (6 bases). With 3 bases removed from V and 4 bases from J, the gap between germline ends came to 7 bases. Germline assignment: CDR1 SGHRS and CDR2 YFSETQ. The CDR3 is 13 amino acids. CDR3 sequence: CASSWDSTGELFF. As DNA, the CDR3 is TGCGCCAGCAGCTGGGACTCCACCGGGGAGCTGTTTTTT.

CDR3 DNA: TGTGCCAGCAGTCTTTCTCGACTAGCGGGAGTTGCCTACGAGCAGTACTTC. Translated, it gives CASSLSRLAGVAYEQYF. The J gene is TRBJ2-7, the V gene TRBV28, with 12 nucleotides matching TRBD2. The CDR3 contains 17 residues. Germline values: CDR1 MDHEN, CDR2 SYDVKM. V shed 5 bases and J 2 bases; nucleotides not matched to a gene: 10.

The chain joins TRBV2 to TRBJ1-2; D ambiguous. The V end was cut by 7 bases, the J end by 8 bases, with 14 bases between. CDR1 is SNHLY and CDR2 is FYNNEI in the germline V gene. The CDR3 covers 12 residues. The CDR3, as DNA: TGTGCCAGCATCGAAACTCCGGGGGGCTACACCTTC. Encoded protein: CASIETPGGYTF.

This clone showed up just once. The rearrangement links TRBV6-4 to TRBJ2-3, with 8 bases aligning to TRBD2. The J segment lost 1 base and the V segment lost 6 bases, leaving 6 bases of the junction unmatched. From germline, CDR1 is MRHNA and CDR2 SNTAGT. The CDR3 is 15 amino acids. The CDR3 loop is CASSTGRGGTDTQYF. CDR3 in DNA: TGTGCCAGCAGCACCGGGCGGGGGGGCACAGATACGCAGTATTTT.

The CDR3 region has the DNA TGTGCCAGCAGGGGGACAGGGTCCCTAGGGCAGTACTTC. This codes for CASRGTGSLGQYF. The chain joins TRBV28 to TRBJ2-7; 9 bases match TRBD1. The CDR3 runs 13 residues. V was clipped by 6 bases and J by 9 bases; unmatched bases: 9. Germline-derived CDR1 and CDR2 are MDHEN and SYDVKM.

The rearrangement links TRBV11-3 to TRBJ1-4, with D perhaps matching TRBD1 (6 bases). Germline loops: CDR1 SGHNT, CDR2 YENEEA. The CDR3 runs to 12 residues. Trimming shortened V by 6 bases and J by 7 bases, and 9 bases separated the two germline ends. CDR3 sequence: CASRGQFEKLFF. The CDR3 nucleotides are TGTGCCAGCAGAGGACAGTTTGAAAAACTGTTTTTT.

The chain has TRBV27 and TRBJ2-1, with TRBD2 matching over 12 bases. CDR3 length: 15 amino acids. Germline V gene data show CDR1 as MNHEY and CDR2 as SMNVEV (reference sequence). The junction had 3 bases not matched to a gene; V was cut back by 5 bases and J by 4 bases. The CDR3 sequence: CASSTLAGGYNEQFF. CDR3 DNA: TGTGCCAGCAGTACACTAGCGGGAGGATACAATGAGCAGTTCTTC.

The rearrangement joins TRBV5-4 to TRBJ2-5; 8 nucleotides agree with TRBD2. The CDR3 sequence is 18 residues long. Per the germline V gene, CDR1 is SGHNT and CDR2 is YYREEE (reference sequence). V lost 4 bases, J lost 2 bases, and 16 bases stayed unmatched. The chain's CDR3 is CASSTPRGGRVRQETQYF. CDR3 DNA: TGTGCCAGCAGCACCCCCCGGGGGGGGAGGGTGCGGCAAGAGACCCAGTACTTC.

The chain has TRBV28 and TRBJ1-5, with no clear D. The CDR3 spans 15 residues. With 2 bases removed from V and 0 bases from J, the gap between germline ends came to 8 bases. Germline CDR1 and CDR2: MDHEN and SYDVKM. The CDR3 sequence: CASSLVQISNQPQHF. The CDR3 nucleotides are TGTGCCAGCAGTTTAGTCCAGATTAGCAATCAGCCCCAGCATTTT.

The chain combines TRBV2 with TRBJ2-3; TRBD2 matches at 9 bases. Germline lookup yields CDR1 SNHLY and CDR2 FYNNEI. The CDR3 loop spans 15 amino acids. J lost 2 bases, V lost 5 bases, and 5 bases had no gene match. CDR3 region: CASSRSGSNTDTQYF. The CDR3 bases are TGTGCCAGCAGTCGTAGCGGGAGCAACACAGATACGCAGTATTTT.

This clone appeared a single time. This chain uses TRBV3-1 (or the pseudogene TRBV3-2) with TRBJ1-2; D is perhaps TRBD1 (5 bases). V was clipped by 4 bases and J by 5 bases, with 11 bases between them. CDR1 is LGHDT and CDR2 is YNNKEL in the germline V gene (reference sequence). The CDR3 is made up of 13 amino acids. The DNA for the CDR3 is TGTGCCAGCAGCCCCGACAGTACTTATGGCTACACCTTC. Its protein is CASSPDSTYGYTF.

This clone was found a few times. V usage is TRBV12-3 or TRBV12-4 and J usage is TRBJ1-5; D might be TRBD1 (6 bases). V shed 5 bases and J shed 6 bases, with 8 bases lying between them. The CDR3 is 12 amino acids. As DNA, the CDR3 is TGTGCCAGCAGTCCAGGGGTTCAGCCCCAGCATTTT. Translated: CASSPGVQPQHF.

A note on this clone: Other DNA sequences in the same sample also yield this CDR3. This chain links TRBV4-1 with TRBJ2-5, with 8 bases fitting TRBD1. CDR1 is MGHRA and CDR2 is YSYEKL in the germline V gene. The V and J ends lost 4 bases and 5 bases, in that order; junction bases with no gene match: 9. This CDR3 has 15 amino acids. The CDR3 region has the DNA TGCGCCAGCAGCCTATCAGGGGGCGCAGGGGAGACCCAGTACTTC. Residues: CASSLSGGAGETQYF.

V gene TRBV7-8 combines with J gene TRBJ2-3, with a possible D match to TRBD1 (6 bases). The CDR3 covers 16 residues. Germline-derived CDR1 and CDR2 are SGHVS and FQNEAQ. Trimming took off 1 base at V and 0 bases at J, with 11 bases between the two ends. The CDR3 DNA reads as TGTGCCAGCAGCTTAGTAATGGGGGCAAGCACAGATACGCAGTATTTT. It translates to CASSLVMGASTDTQYF. Full variable domain (missing parts from reference TRBV7-8 and TRBJ2-3): GAGVSQSPRYKVAKRGQDVALRCDPISGHVSLFWYQQALGQGPEFLTYFQNEAQLDKSGLPSDRFFAERPEGSVSTLKIQRTQQEDSAVYLCASSLVMGASTDTQYFGPGTRLTVL.

V is TRBV6-2 or TRBV6-3 and J is TRBJ2-3; 7 positions agree with TRBD1. The CDR3 length is 16 residues. CDR1 and CDR2 (germline): MNHEY, SVGEGT. V shed 0 bases and J 0 bases; nucleotides not matched to a gene: 3. The CDR3 nucleotides read TGTGCCAGCAGTTACTCCGGACAGGCGAGCACAGATACGCAGTATTTT. Its protein is CASSYSGQASTDTQYF.

The J gene is TRBJ2-7, the V gene TRBV29-1; 8 bases fit TRBD2. CDR3 size: 14 residues. V gave up 7 bases and J gave up 3 bases; unmatched junction bases: 11. CDR1 is SQVTM and CDR2 is ANQGSEA in the germline V gene. CDR3 region: CSGTTGRGFYEQYF. The CDR3, as DNA: TGCAGCGGAACAACCGGGAGGGGATTCTACGAGCAGTACTTC.

V is TRBV6-5 and J is TRBJ1-5; perhaps TRBD1 as D (5 bases). This CDR3 contains 15 residues. The V end lost 2 bases, the J end lost 0 bases, and 8 bases lay between the germline ends. Germline lookup yields CDR1 MNHEY and CDR2 SVGAGI. This CDR3 reads CASSYDSYSNQPQHF. CDR3 DNA: TGTGCCAGCAGTTACGACAGTTATAGCAATCAGCCCCAGCATTTT.

This chain links TRBV12-3 or TRBV12-4 with TRBJ2-7, with a weak D call TRBD2 (6 bases). The ends were cut back, 6 bases at V and 3 bases at J, with 12 bases in the middle. This CDR3 spans 13 amino acids. In nucleotides, the CDR3 is TGTGCCAGCAGGCCTCCGGGGGACTACGAGCAGTACTTC. Translated, it gives CASRPPGDYEQYF.

This chain links TRBV2 with TRBJ1-1; no clear D. This CDR3 comprises 13 residues. Germline CDR1 reads SNHLY; CDR2 reads FYNNEI. V was clipped by 3 bases and J by 5 bases, with 10 bases between them. In DNA form, the CDR3 reads TGTGCCAGCAGTGAGATAGCGGGGACTGAAGCTTTCTTT. It codes for CASSEIAGTEAFF.

The V and J genes are TRBV4-3 and TRBJ2-7; D possibly corresponds to TRBD1 (6 bases). The V gene lost 0 bases and the J gene lost 2 bases, with 14 bases spanning the gap. The CDR3 loop spans 16 amino acids. Germline CDR1 LGHNA, CDR2 YSLEER. CDR3 sequence: CASSQELRQGTYEQYF. The CDR3 DNA sequence: TGCGCCAGCAGCCAAGAATTACGCCAGGGGACCTACGAGCAGTACTTC.

This clone has just one count. The chain employs TRBV29-1 and TRBJ1-2, with 7 bases that match TRBD1. The junction had 21 bases not matched to a gene; V was cut back by 8 bases and J by 0 bases. This CDR3 region has 18 residues. Per germline, CDR1 SQVTM and CDR2 ANQGSEA. The CDR3 is CSTLMGFEQGSSNYGYTF. Here the CDR3 DNA reads TGCAGCACTCTTATGGGGTTCGAACAGGGGTCCTCTAACTATGGCTACACCTTC.

The chain links TRBV7-2 to TRBJ1-2, with D possibly being TRBD1 (5 bases). V was trimmed by 7 bases and J by 7 bases, leaving 19 bases between them. Germline V gene lookup returns CDR1 SGHTA and CDR2 FQGNSA. This CDR3 has 14 residues. The CDR3 is CASTLGPGTIGYTF. Here the CDR3 DNA reads TGTGCCAGCACCCTTGGACCGGGGACTATTGGCTACACCTTC.

This clone has a handful of counts. The chain combines TRBV3-1 (or the pseudogene TRBV3-2) with TRBJ2-5; TRBD2 agrees at 13 bases. The CDR3 length is 21 residues. Germline V gene sequence: CDR1 LGHDT, CDR2 YNNKEL (reference sequence). V was clipped by 3 bases and J by 7 bases; unmatched bases: 23. The CDR3 DNA is TGTGCCAGCAGCCACCGCGGCGGGACTAGCGGGGCGTCCGCCACACGGGGGACCCAGTACTTC. It codes for CASSHRGGTSGASATRGTQYF.